The rows below give T cell receptor beta chains drawn from one sample of a study of blood T cell repertoires in COVID-19. Generated by immunoSEQ multiplex PCR, the TCRdb table keeps only in-frame clones and is missing some. The sample has fewer than 300,000 clones; 91% are singletons. The sample taken for sequencing was peripheral blood. These receptors all stem from a woman aged 30 to 39 with COVID-19, enrolled during active disease. Each CDR3 is given with its conserved first and last residue. Each record gives: CDR3 protein, CDR3 DNA, J gene, V gene, clone size, D gene. A D gene is named only where the DNA matches it firmly. Clone size, where shown, is once, few, many, or a class for clones that have expanded.

CATSRSGESNQPQHF | TGTGCCACCAGCAGGTCAGGGGAGAGCAATCAGCCCCAGCATTTT | TRBJ1-5 | TRBV15 | . | .
CASSLAREEGYTF | TGTGCCAGCAGCTTAGCCAGGGAGGAGGGCTACACCTTC | TRBJ1-2 | TRBV11-2 | . | .
CASSRGQGQETQYF | TGTGCCAGCAGCCGGGGACAGGGGCAAGAGACCCAGTACTTC | TRBJ2-5 | TRBV11-1 | . | TRBD1
CASSPKLAGGFNEQFF | TGTGCCAGCTCACCGAAGCTAGCGGGAGGATTTAATGAGCAGTTCTTC | TRBJ2-1 | TRBV18 | . | TRBD2
CASSIGGGTEAFF | TGTGCCAGTAGTATCGGCGGGGGCACTGAAGCTTTCTTT | TRBJ1-1 | TRBV19 | . | .
CASSLPGTEFMNTEAFF | TGTGCCAGCAGTTTACCCGGGACAGAATTCATGAACACTGAAGCTTTCTTT | TRBJ1-1 | TRBV28 | . | TRBD1
CASSEGGLKNTEAFF | TGTGCCAGCAGCGAAGGGGGACTTAAGAACACTGAAGCTTTCTTT | TRBJ1-1 | TRBV2 | . | .
CASSEDSKNIQYF | TGTGCCAGCAGTGAAGACAGTAAAAACATTCAGTACTTC | TRBJ2-4 | TRBV2 | . | .
CASSSGTQSTGELFF | TGTGCCAGCAGTTCCGGGACACAATCCACCGGGGAGCTGTTTTTT | TRBJ2-2 | TRBV28 | . | .
CAWSPQTGRPYEQYF | TGTGCCTGGAGTCCCCAGACAGGCCGACCTTACGAGCAGTACTTC | TRBJ2-7 | TRBV30 | . | .
CASSPDSFYGYTF | TGTGCCAGCAGTCCAGACAGCTTCTATGGCTACACCTTC | TRBJ1-2 | TRBV28 | . | .
CASSTRQGTFYEQYF | TGTGCCAGTAGTACCCGACAGGGTACGTTCTACGAGCAGTACTTC | TRBJ2-7 | TRBV19 | . | TRBD1
CASKAGGLGTDTQYF | TGTGCCAGTAAAGCGGGAGGGCTCGGCACAGATACGCAGTATTTT | TRBJ2-3 | TRBV19 | . | TRBD2
CASRPPRNYEQYF | TGTGCAAGTCGCCCCCCTAGGAACTACGAGCAGTACTTC | TRBJ2-7 | TRBV12-2 | . | .
CASSLEGIRESGNTIYF | TGTGCCAGCAGCTTAGAGGGAATCAGGGAATCTGGAAACACCATATATTTT | TRBJ1-3 | TRBV7-9 | . | .
CASSQVPTVSSYEQYF | TGCGCCAGCAGCCAAGTTCCGACAGTTAGCTCCTACGAGCAGTACTTC | TRBJ2-7 | TRBV4-1 | . | .
CALTQGADYGYTF | TGTGCCCTCACCCAGGGGGCTGACTATGGCTACACCTTC | TRBJ1-2 | TRBV7-9 | . | TRBD1
CASSPRTSGTSTDTQYF | TGTGCCAGCAGCCCGCGGACTAGCGGGACTAGCACAGATACGCAGTATTTT | TRBJ2-3 | TRBV5-4 | . | TRBD2
CAVGYGYEQYF | TGTGCCGTCGGATACGGGTACGAGCAGTACTTC | TRBJ2-7 | TRBV27 | . | .
CASSSLLRQETQYF | TGTGCCAGCAGTTCGCTCCTGAGACAAGAGACCCAGTACTTC | TRBJ2-5 | TRBV27 | . | .
CASSFTGTLYNEQFF | TGCGCCAGCAGCTTTACCGGGACACTCTACAATGAGCAGTTCTTC | TRBJ2-1 | TRBV5-1 | once | .
CASSQVGVYGYTF | TGTGCCAGCAGCCAAGTAGGGGTCTATGGCTACACCTTC | TRBJ1-2 | TRBV14 | . | .
CASSNPGQGRTEAFF | TGTGCCAGTAGTAATCCGGGACAGGGGAGGACTGAAGCTTTCTTT | TRBJ1-1 | TRBV19 | . | TRBD1
CASRIFGLAGGSEQFF | TGTGCCAGCAGAATATTCGGACTAGCGGGAGGGAGTGAGCAGTTCTTC | TRBJ2-1 | TRBV27 | . | TRBD2
CASRPLRREGREQYF | TGTGCCAGCAGACCACTAAGGCGGGAGGGTAGAGAGCAGTACTTC | TRBJ2-7 | TRBV27 | . | TRBD2
CASSPPEGDNSPLHF | TGTGCCAGCTCACCACCGGAGGGTGATAATTCACCCCTCCACTTT | TRBJ1-6 | TRBV18 | . | .
CASSQTGDYGYTF | TGTGCCAGCTCCCAGACAGGGGACTACGGCTACACCTTC | TRBJ1-2 | TRBV28 | . | TRBD1
CASSLTGISPLHF | TGTGCCAGTAGTCTGACAGGGATATCACCCCTCCACTTT | TRBJ1-6 | TRBV19 | . | TRBD1
CASSSQGPEAFF | TGTGCCAGCAGTTCACAGGGGCCTGAAGCTTTCTTT | TRBJ1-1 | TRBV28 | . | TRBD1
CASTLEGAFTGELFF | TGTGCCAGTACTTTGGAGGGGGCGTTCACCGGGGAGCTGTTTTTT | TRBJ2-2 | TRBV19 | . | .
CASGLAGGQETQYF | TGTGCCAGCGGACTAGCGGGAGGCCAAGAGACCCAGTACTTC | TRBJ2-5 | TRBV2 | . | TRBD2
CASSELRPGGPNEKLFF | TGTGCCAGCAGTGAACTCCGGCCGGGGGGACCTAATGAAAAATTGTTTTTT | TRBJ1-4 | TRBV6-1 | . | .
CASSVRQPAREKLFF | TGTGCCAGCAGCGTCCGACAGCCAGCTCGTGAAAAACTGTTTTTT | TRBJ1-4 | TRBV3-1/TRBV3-2 | . | .
CASSRGGDREGPQHF | TGCGCCAGCAGCCGGGGGGGGGACAGGGAGGGGCCCCAGCATTTT | TRBJ1-5 | TRBV5-1 | . | TRBD1
CASSEIGQGGNQPQHF | TGTGCCAGCAGTGAAATTGGACAGGGGGGCAATCAGCCCCAGCATTTT | TRBJ1-5 | TRBV6-1 | . | TRBD1
CASSLLRETYEQYF | TGTGCCAGCAGTTTATTACGGGAAACCTACGAGCAGTACTTC | TRBJ2-7 | TRBV27 | . | .
CAITGTSGKETQYF | TGTGCCATCACCGGGACTAGCGGGAAGGAGACCCAGTACTTC | TRBJ2-5 | TRBV2 | . | TRBD2
CSVNGNYGYTF | TGCAGCGTTAACGGTAACTATGGCTACACCTTC | TRBJ1-2 | TRBV29-1 | . | .
CSVDGVNYGYTF | TGCAGCGTTGACGGGGTTAACTATGGCTACACCTTC | TRBJ1-2 | TRBV29-1 | . | .
CASSYSRDTYEQYF | TGTGCCAGCAGTTACTCCCGGGACACCTACGAGCAGTACTTC | TRBJ2-7 | TRBV6-5 | . | .
CASTRQGSTDTQYF | TGTGCCAGCACTCGACAGGGGTCCACAGATACGCAGTATTTT | TRBJ2-3 | TRBV7-9 | . | TRBD1
CAISGTGDTYNEQFF | TGTGCCATCAGCGGGACAGGGGACACGTACAATGAGCAGTTCTTC | TRBJ2-1 | TRBV10-3 | . | TRBD1
CASSSQTGLNTEAFF | TGTGCCAGCAGTTCCCAAACAGGGCTGAACACTGAAGCTTTCTTT | TRBJ1-1 | TRBV6-4 | . | .
CASSQEAGNTEAFF | TGCGCCAGCAGCCAAGAGGCAGGGAACACTGAAGCTTTCTTT | TRBJ1-1 | TRBV4-1 | . | .
CASVPAGDSYEQYF | TGTGCCAGCGTACCAGCGGGCGACTCCTACGAGCAGTACTTC | TRBJ2-7 | TRBV5-6 | . | .
CASSLDRSYEQYF | TGTGCCAGCAGCCTAGACAGGTCCTACGAGCAGTACTTC | TRBJ2-7 | TRBV27 | . | .
CASQTANTEAFF | TGTGCCAGTCAAACAGCGAACACTGAAGCTTTCTTT | TRBJ1-1 | TRBV19 | once | .
CASSSDRVADTQYF | TGCGCCAGCAGCTCGGACAGAGTTGCAGATACGCAGTATTTT | TRBJ2-3 | TRBV5-1 | . | .
CASSVGARGSLNTIYF | TGTGCCAGCAGCGTAGGGGCCAGGGGTTCGCTAAACACCATATATTTT | TRBJ1-3 | TRBV9 | . | .
CASSLWGPGDSPLHF | TGTGCCAGCAGTCTCTGGGGACCGGGGGATTCACCCCTCCACTTT | TRBJ1-6 | TRBV27 | . | .
CAWSVGTGGYEQYF | TGTGCCTGGAGTGTGGGGACAGGGGGGTACGAGCAGTACTTC | TRBJ2-7 | TRBV30 | . | TRBD1
CASIGQGDGYTF | TGTGCCAGTATCGGACAGGGGGATGGCTACACCTTC | TRBJ1-2 | TRBV19 | few | TRBD1
CASSLVSAGGREQYF | TGTGCCAGCAGCTTGGTTAGCGCAGGCGGGCGCGAGCAGTACTTC | TRBJ2-7 | TRBV5-4 | . | .
CASSIGDRGNTIYF | TGTGCCAGTAGTATAGGGGACAGAGGAAACACCATATATTTT | TRBJ1-3 | TRBV19 | . | TRBD1
CASSLASGETQYF | TGTGCCAGCAGCTTGGCTAGCGGGGAGACCCAGTACTTC | TRBJ2-5 | TRBV5-4 | . | TRBD2
CASSFRVGNTEAFF | TGTGCCAGCAGCTTTCGGGTAGGGAACACTGAAGCTTTCTTT | TRBJ1-1 | TRBV21-1 | . | .
CASSDRGQAGNTIYF | TGTGCCAGCAGTGACAGGGGGCAAGCGGGAAACACCATATATTTT | TRBJ1-3 | TRBV2 | . | TRBD1
CASSLGSGEGTQYF | TGTGCCAGCAGCTTAGGGTCAGGGGAAGGGACCCAGTACTTC | TRBJ2-5 | TRBV11-3 | . | .
CASSFLGQETYEQYF | TGCGCCAGCAGCTTCCTGGGACAGGAGACCTACGAGCAGTACTTC | TRBJ2-7 | TRBV5-1 | . | TRBD1